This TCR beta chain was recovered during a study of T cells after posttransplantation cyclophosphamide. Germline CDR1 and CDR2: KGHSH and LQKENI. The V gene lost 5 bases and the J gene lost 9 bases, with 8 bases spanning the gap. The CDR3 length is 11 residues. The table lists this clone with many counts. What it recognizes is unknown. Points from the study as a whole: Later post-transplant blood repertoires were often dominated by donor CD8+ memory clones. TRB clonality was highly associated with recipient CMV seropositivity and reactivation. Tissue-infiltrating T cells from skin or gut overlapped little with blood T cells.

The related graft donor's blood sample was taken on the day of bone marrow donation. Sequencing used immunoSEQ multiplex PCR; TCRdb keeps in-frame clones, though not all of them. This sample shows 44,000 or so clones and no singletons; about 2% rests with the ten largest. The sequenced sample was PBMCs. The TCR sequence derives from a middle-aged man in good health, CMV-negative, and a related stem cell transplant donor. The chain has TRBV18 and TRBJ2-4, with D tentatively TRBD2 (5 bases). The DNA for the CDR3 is TGTGCCAGCTCATCGGACTTCATTCAGTACTTC. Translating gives CASSSDFIQYF.